Reported below is one TCR beta chain. The data derive from a study of blood T cell repertoires in COVID-19. About the study: The United States, Italy and Spain provided the acute and convalescent COVID-19 samples. In each case, the material was cDNA or gDNA derived from T cells, B-cell-depleted T cells, or PBMCs.

Per the original methods: Quantification of nucleated cells was approximated via reference gene primer amplification. The protocol was immunoSEQ multiplex PCR, while the TCRdb copy is restricted to in-frame clones and leaves out a portion. V, J and clone size reflect that table, while D and trimming were determined from the DNA. The sample lists 400,000 or so clones, around nine tenths occurring once. The receptor was derived from a human donor in a cohort sampled during active COVID-19. Material for sequencing was peripheral blood.

CDR3 sequence reads: CASSRTSGGQGEQFF. As DNA, the CDR3 is TGTGCCAGCAGCCGGACTAGCGGGGGACAAGGAGAGCAGTTCTTC. This rearrangement joins TRBV7-2 to TRBJ2-1, with 13 bases matching TRBD2. This CDR3 is 15 amino acids long. From germline, CDR1 is SGHTA and CDR2 FQGNSA. V dropped 5 bases and J dropped 10; count of bases not matched to a gene: 8. The variable domain in full, completed from reference TRBV7-2 and TRBJ2-1, reads GAGVSQSPSNKVTEKGKDVELRCDPISGHTALYWYRQSLGQGLEFLIYFQGNSAPDKSGLPSDRFSAERTGGSVSTLTIQRTQQEDSAVYLCASSRTSGGQGEQFFGPGTRLTVL.